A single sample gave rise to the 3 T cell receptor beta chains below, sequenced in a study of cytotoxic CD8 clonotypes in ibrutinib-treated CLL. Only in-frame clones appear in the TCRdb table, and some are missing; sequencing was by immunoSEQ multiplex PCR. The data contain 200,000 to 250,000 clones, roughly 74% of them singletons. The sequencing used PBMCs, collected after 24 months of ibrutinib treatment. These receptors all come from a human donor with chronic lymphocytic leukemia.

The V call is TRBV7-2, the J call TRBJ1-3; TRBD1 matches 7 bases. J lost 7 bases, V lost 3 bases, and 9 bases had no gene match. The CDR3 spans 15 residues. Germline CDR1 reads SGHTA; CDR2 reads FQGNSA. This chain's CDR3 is CASSLVRTGRNTIYF. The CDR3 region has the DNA TGTGCCAGCAGCTTGGTCAGGACAGGCCGGAACACCATATATTTT.

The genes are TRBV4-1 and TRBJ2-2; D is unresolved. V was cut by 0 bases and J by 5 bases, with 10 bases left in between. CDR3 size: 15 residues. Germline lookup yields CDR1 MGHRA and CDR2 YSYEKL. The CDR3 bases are TGCGCCAGCAGCCAAGAAGCAGGCCGGACCGGGGAGCTGTTTTTT. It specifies CASSQEAGRTGELFF.

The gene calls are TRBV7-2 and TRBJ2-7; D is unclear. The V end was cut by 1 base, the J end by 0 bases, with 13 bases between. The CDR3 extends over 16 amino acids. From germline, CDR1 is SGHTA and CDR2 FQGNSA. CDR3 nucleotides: TGTGCCAGCAGCTTAGGGTCAGAGTCTAGCTCCTACGAGCAGTACTTC. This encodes CASSLGSESSSYEQYF.